Presented here are 16 T cell receptor beta chains from one specimen sequenced in a study of blood T cell repertoires in COVID-19. Libraries were prepared by immunoSEQ multiplex PCR; TCRdb keeps only in-frame clonotypes and omits some of them. This table has about 49,000 clones, roughly 88% appearing once. Input material: peripheral blood. Source of these receptors: a human donor in a cohort sampled during active COVID-19.

V is TRBV27 and J is TRBJ2-1, with D uncertain. CDR3 length equals 12 residues. The V end was cut by 5 bases, the J end by 4 bases, with 6 bases between. The germline V gene encodes CDR1 MNHEY and CDR2 SMNVEV (reference sequence). This CDR3 is CASSPGYNEQFF. The CDR3 region has the DNA TGTGCCAGCAGTCCCGGGTACAATGAGCAGTTCTTC.

The rearrangement links TRBV6-6 to TRBJ2-1, with 9 bases fitting TRBD2. CDR3 length: 15 residues. CDR1 and CDR2 (germline): MNHNY, SVGAGI (reference sequence). V lost 3 bases and J lost 9; bases outside the gene matches: 9. CDR3 amino acids: CASSYKAGGLGEQFF. CDR3 DNA: TGTGCCAGCAGTTATAAGGCGGGAGGGTTAGGTGAGCAGTTCTTC.

There are a few counts of this clone. The rearrangement joins TRBV5-1 to TRBJ2-3, with D possibly being TRBD1 (5 bases). V was clipped by 3 bases and J by 6 bases, with 14 bases between them. Looked up from germline, CDR1 is SGHRS and CDR2 is YFSETQ. CDR3 length: 14 residues. Here the CDR3 DNA reads TGCGCCAGCAGCTCGACAGACAGAAGGGATACGCAGTATTTT. Residues: CASSSTDRRDTQYF. The whole variable domain, filled in from reference TRBV5-1 and TRBJ2-3, reads KAGVTQTPRYLIKTRGQQVTLSCSPISGHRSVSWYQQTPGQGLQFLFEYFSETQRNKGNFPGRFSGRQFSNSRSEMNVSTLELGDSALYLCASSSTDRRDTQYFGPGTRLTVL.

This chain links TRBV6-5 with TRBJ2-3; D call uncertain. The V gene lost 2 bases and the J gene lost 1 base, with 13 bases spanning the gap. CDR3 size: 16 residues. The germline gives CDR1 MNHEY, CDR2 SVGAGI. The chain's CDR3 is CASSYEIEQGTDTQYF. The CDR3 coding sequence is TGTGCCAGCAGTTACGAGATCGAGCAGGGCACAGATACGCAGTATTTT.

The V and J genes are TRBV7-2 and TRBJ2-7; 9 nucleotides line up with TRBD2. This CDR3 comprises 14 residues. Germline V CDR1 and CDR2: SGHTA, FQGNSA. The ends lost 5 bases at V and 6 bases at J; junction bases unmatched: 8. The CDR3 nucleotides read TGTGCCAGCAGCAGACCGGGACTAGCTCTCGAGCAGTACTTC. It yields the protein CASSRPGLALEQYF.

This clone has more than one count but fewer than ten. The rearrangement uses TRBV7-6 and TRBJ1-4; D may be TRBD1 (5 bases). V dropped 5 bases and J dropped 8 bases, with 15 bases sitting between them. The germline gives CDR1 SGHVS, CDR2 FNYEAQ. CDR3 length: 14 residues. The CDR3 spells CASSPRDGGEKLFF. The CDR3 DNA reads as TGTGCCAGCAGCCCACGGGACGGGGGGGAAAAACTGTTTTTT.

The J gene is TRBJ2-1, the V gene TRBV7-2, with 9 bases matching TRBD2. This CDR3 spans 18 amino acids. V shed 4 bases, J shed 0 bases, and the junction held 10 bases outside the gene matches. The V gene's germline CDR1 is SGHTA and CDR2 FQGNSA. CDR3 sequence (DNA): TGTGCCAGCAGCTACAGACTAGCGGCCGAGAGCTCCTACAATGAGCAGTTCTTC. This translates into CASSYRLAAESSYNEQFF.

The CDR3 nucleotides are TGTGCCAGCAGTTACTCCCCAACAGATACGCAGTATTTT. Its protein is CASSYSPTDTQYF. The V and J genes are TRBV6-2 or TRBV6-3 and TRBJ2-3; no reliable D call. The CDR3 runs 13 residues. Trimming took off 0 bases at V and 3 bases at J, with 4 bases between the two ends. Germline V gene lookup returns CDR1 MNHEY and CDR2 SVGEGT.

The chain links TRBV6-5 to TRBJ2-2, with 9 nucleotides matching TRBD2. The germline V gene has CDR1 MNHEY and CDR2 SVGAGI. V was clipped by 8 bases and J by 1 base; unmatched bases: 2. The CDR3 is made up of 14 amino acids. The CDR3: CASPTSGNTGELFF. CDR3 DNA: TGTGCCAGCCCGACTAGCGGGAACACCGGGGAGCTGTTTTTT.

With respect to this clone: The sample holds other DNA sequences that translate to the same CDR3. The rearrangement uses TRBV15 and TRBJ1-4, with D unclear. V lost 4 bases to trimming and J lost 4 bases, with 10 bases between them. The CDR3 totals 14 residues. Germline CDR1 and CDR2: LNHNV and YYDKDF (reference sequence). CDR3 nucleotides: TGTGCCACCAGCACCCAGGTCCTTAATGAAAAACTGTTTTTT. This codes for CATSTQVLNEKLFF.

V usage is TRBV19 and J usage is TRBJ2-7; 7 bases line up with TRBD1. This CDR3 has 14 amino acids. Germline V gene data show CDR1 as LNHDA and CDR2 as SQIVND (reference sequence). V lost 6 bases, J lost 3 bases, and 8 bases stayed unmatched. CDR3 in DNA: TGTGCCAGTAGCCCGACAGGGTATCTCTACGAGCAGTACTTC. It codes for CASSPTGYLYEQYF.

The chain has TRBV6-5 and TRBJ1-1; TRBD1 matches 7 bases. The CDR3 extends over 16 amino acids. The germline CDR1 and CDR2 sequences are MNHEY and SVGAGI. After removal of 4 bases from V and 5 bases from J, the junction contained 13 bases not matched to a gene. CDR3 residues: CASSSIRGGGFTEAFF. The CDR3 nucleotides read TGTGCCAGCAGTTCGATCCGAGGGGGCGGGTTTACTGAAGCTTTCTTT.

The rearrangement uses TRBV11-1 and TRBJ2-7; TRBD1 agrees at 7 bases. Losses at the gene ends were 6 bases for V and 5 bases for J; bases not matched to a gene: 7. Germline assignment: CDR1 SGHAT and CDR2 FQDESV (reference sequence). The CDR3 length is 13 residues. In DNA form, the CDR3 reads TGTGCCAGCAGTTCTGACAGGGTCCACGAGCAGTACTTC. Its translation is CASSSDRVHEQYF.

The V call is TRBV25-1, the J call TRBJ2-1, with unresolved D. The CDR3 runs 15 residues. The V gene lost 4 bases and the J gene lost 1 base, with 11 bases spanning the gap. Germline-derived CDR1 and CDR2 are MGHDK and SYGVNS. The CDR3 spells CASSAGFISYNEQFF. CDR3 in DNA: TGTGCCAGCAGTGCAGGATTTATATCCTACAATGAGCAGTTCTTC.

In its sample, this clone was seen a few times. CDR3 loop: CASSFPLSRTGSTEAFF. DNA for the CDR3: TGTGCCAGCAGCTTTCCCCTATCTAGGACAGGGAGTACTGAAGCTTTCTTT. The rearrangement links TRBV21-1 to TRBJ1-1; TRBD1, the table's D call, lacks a check against the DNA. TRBV21-1 is an annotated pseudogene. CDR3 length equals 17 residues.

V gene TRBV28 combines with J gene TRBJ1-4; 8 bases are shared with TRBD1. The CDR3 extends over 13 amino acids. The V gene end was trimmed by 9 bases and the J gene end by 8 bases; junction bases not matched to a gene: 8. The germline V gene encodes CDR1 MDHEN and CDR2 SYDVKM. The CDR3 region is CASITGGREKLFF. CDR3 nucleotide sequence: TGTGCCAGTATAACAGGGGGTCGGGAAAAACTGTTTTTT.